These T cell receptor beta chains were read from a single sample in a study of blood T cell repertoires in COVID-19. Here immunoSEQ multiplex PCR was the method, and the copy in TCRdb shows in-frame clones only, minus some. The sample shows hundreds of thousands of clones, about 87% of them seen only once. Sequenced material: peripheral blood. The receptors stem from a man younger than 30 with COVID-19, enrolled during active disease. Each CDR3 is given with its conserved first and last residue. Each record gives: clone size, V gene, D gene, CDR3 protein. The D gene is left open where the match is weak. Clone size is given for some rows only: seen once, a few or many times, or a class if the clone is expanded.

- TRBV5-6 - CASSRPPGRGRETQYF
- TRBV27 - CASSPAWGRTDTQYF
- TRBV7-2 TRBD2 CASSFGGEETQYF
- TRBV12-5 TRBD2 CASGRGGSYEQYF
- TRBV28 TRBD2 CASSSQASGTSVSYEQYF
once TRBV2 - CASSEAIQVLYNSPLHF
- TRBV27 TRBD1 CASSLGTGHYEQYF
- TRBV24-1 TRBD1 CATSDPTGPSTDTQYF
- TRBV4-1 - CASSQDETGYQPQHF
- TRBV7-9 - CASSRQVPGEQYF
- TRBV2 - CASSEKWPGGYTF